This T cell receptor beta chain was captured by sequencing in a study of T cells in Graves' hyperthyroidism and ophthalmopathy. Authors of the study amplified TCR beta CDR3 regions from RNA transcripts. HTBI primers were used for first-round RT-PCR of the TCR CDR3. MiXCR, run by TCRdb on the multiplex PCR reads, gives a single entry per CDR3 protein. Among over 650,000 distinct CDR3 sequences listed, around 17% were seen once. Clinical symptoms, serum thyroxine, TRAb, thyroid ultrasound and orbital computed tomography established diagnosis. The PBMCs were taken from about 10 ml of fresh peripheral blood. Sequencing was carried out using blood. The sequence derives from a man aged 18 to 30 with Graves' hyperthyroidism.

The CDR3 DNA reads as TGTGCCAGCAGCCCCGAGGCAGCACTCGGCAATCAGCCCCAGCATTTT. The encoded protein is CASSPEAALGNQPQHF. J is TRBJ1-5 and V is TRBV5-8; no reliable D call. CDR1 and CDR2 (germline): SGHTS, YDEGEE. The CDR3 is 16 residues long. With 4 bases removed from V and 2 bases from J, the gap between germline ends came to 16 bases.